This TCR beta chain appears in the sequencing data of a study of shared T cell receptors in the human thymus. Assay used: immunoSEQ multiplex PCR; TCRdb lists only in-frame clones, some missing. The table records some 700,000 clones, approximately 83% of them present only once. V was trimmed by 1 base and J by 4 bases, leaving 17 bases between them. CDR1 and CDR2 from the germline V gene are SGHRS and YFSETQ. There are 16 residues in the CDR3. These data were also filed under a second study, of human thymus T cells. This second report adds: Thymic resections from corrective heart surgery supplied the tissue.

The chain combines TRBV5-1 with TRBJ1-2, with D possibly being TRBD1 (5 bases). The sample was thymocytes. The source is a girl under three years old with a congenital heart defect. The CDR3, as DNA: TGCGCCAGCAGCTTGAAAGTCAGAAGGGGACTCTATGGCTACACCTTC. This encodes CASSLKVRRGLYGYTF.